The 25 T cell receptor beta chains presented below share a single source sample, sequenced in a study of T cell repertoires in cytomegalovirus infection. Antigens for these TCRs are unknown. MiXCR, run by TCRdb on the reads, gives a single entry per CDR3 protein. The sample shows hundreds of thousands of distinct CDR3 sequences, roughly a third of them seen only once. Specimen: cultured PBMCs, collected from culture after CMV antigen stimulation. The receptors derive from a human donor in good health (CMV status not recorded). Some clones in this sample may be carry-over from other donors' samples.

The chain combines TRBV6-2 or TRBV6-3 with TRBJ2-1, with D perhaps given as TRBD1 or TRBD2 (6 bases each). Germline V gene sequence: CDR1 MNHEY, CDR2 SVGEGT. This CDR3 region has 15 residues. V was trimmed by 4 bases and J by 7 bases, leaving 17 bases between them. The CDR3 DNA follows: TGTGCCAGCAGTTGGGGGGCTAGACCCAGGAATGAGCAGTTCTTC. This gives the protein CASSWGARPRNEQFF.

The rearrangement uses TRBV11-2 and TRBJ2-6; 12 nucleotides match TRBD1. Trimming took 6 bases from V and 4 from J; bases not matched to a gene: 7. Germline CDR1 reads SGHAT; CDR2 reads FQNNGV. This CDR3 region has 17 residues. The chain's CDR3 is CASRGGTGGEGANVLTF. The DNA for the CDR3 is TGTGCCAGCAGGGGGGGGACAGGGGGCGAAGGGGCCAACGTCCTGACTTTC.

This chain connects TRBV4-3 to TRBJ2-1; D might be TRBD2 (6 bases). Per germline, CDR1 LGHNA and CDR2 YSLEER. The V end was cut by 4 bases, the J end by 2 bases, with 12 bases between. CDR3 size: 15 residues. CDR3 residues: CASSPVLATYNEQFF. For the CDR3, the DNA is TGCGCCAGCAGCCCAGTCCTAGCGACCTACAATGAGCAGTTCTTC.

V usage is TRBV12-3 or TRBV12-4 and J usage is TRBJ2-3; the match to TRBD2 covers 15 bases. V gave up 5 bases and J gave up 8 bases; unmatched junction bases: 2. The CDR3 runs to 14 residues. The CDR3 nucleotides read TGTGCCAGCAGTGTGGGACTAGCGGGAGGTACGCAGTATTTT. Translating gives CASSVGLAGGTQYF.

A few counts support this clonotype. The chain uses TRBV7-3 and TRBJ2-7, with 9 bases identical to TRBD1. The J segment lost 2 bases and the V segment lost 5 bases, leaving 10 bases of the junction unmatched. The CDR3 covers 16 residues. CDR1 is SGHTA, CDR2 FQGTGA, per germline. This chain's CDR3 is CASSVTGQGSPYEQYF. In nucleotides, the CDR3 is TGTGCCAGCAGCGTGACGGGACAGGGATCACCCTACGAGCAGTACTTC.

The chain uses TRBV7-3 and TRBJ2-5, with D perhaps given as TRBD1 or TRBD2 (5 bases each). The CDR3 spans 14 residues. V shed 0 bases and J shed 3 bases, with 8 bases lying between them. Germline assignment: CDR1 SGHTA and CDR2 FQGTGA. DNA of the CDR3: TGTGCCAGCAGCTTAACGAGGGGAGAAGAGACCCAGTACTTC. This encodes CASSLTRGEETQYF. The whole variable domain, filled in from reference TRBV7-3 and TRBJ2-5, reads GAGVSQTPSNKVTEKGKYVELRCDPISGHTALYWYRQSLGQGPEFLIYFQGTGAADDSGLPNDRFFAVRPEGSVSTLKIQRTERGDSAVYLCASSLTRGEETQYFGPGTRLLVL.

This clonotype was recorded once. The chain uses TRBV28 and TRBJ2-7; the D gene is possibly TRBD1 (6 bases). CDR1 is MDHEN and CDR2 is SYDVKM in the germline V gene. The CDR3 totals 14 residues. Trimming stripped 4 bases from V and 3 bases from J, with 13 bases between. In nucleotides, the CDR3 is TGTGCCAGCAGTTGGGGGCAGGGGTTCTACGAGCAGTACTTC. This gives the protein CASSWGQGFYEQYF.

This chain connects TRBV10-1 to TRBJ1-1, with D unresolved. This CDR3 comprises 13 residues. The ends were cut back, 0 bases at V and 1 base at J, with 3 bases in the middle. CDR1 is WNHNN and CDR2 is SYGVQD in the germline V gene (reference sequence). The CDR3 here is CASSESSNTEAFF. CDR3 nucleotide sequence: TGCGCCAGCAGTGAGTCTTCGAACACTGAAGCTTTCTTT.

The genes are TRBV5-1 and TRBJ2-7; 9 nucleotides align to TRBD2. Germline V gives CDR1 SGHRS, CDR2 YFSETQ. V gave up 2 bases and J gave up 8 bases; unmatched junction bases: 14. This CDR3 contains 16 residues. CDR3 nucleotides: TGCGCCAGCAGCTTATCGGCCGGGACTAGCACTATTAAGCAGTACTTC. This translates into CASSLSAGTSTIKQYF.

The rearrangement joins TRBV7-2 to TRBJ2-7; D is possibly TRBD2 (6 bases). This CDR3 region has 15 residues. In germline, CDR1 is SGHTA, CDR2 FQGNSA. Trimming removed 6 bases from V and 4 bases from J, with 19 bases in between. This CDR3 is CASSWTPGEGYEQYF. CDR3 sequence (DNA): TGTGCCAGCAGTTGGACCCCGGGAGAGGGGTACGAGCAGTACTTC. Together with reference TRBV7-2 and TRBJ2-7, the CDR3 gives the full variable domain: GAGVSQSPSNKVTEKGKDVELRCDPISGHTALYWYRQSLGQGLEFLIYFQGNSAPDKSGLPSDRFSAERTGGSVSTLTIQRTQQEDSAVYLCASSWTPGEGYEQYFGPGTRLTVT.

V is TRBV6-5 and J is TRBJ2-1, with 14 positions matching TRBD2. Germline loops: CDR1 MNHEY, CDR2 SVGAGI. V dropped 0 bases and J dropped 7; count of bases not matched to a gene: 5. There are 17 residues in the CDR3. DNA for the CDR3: TGTGCCAGCAGTTACTCCCCGGGACTAGCGGGAGTAAATGAGCAGTTCTTC. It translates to CASSYSPGLAGVNEQFF.

The CDR3 is CASSKGRTVSYEQYF. The CDR3, as DNA: TGTGCCAGCAGTAAAGGGAGGACAGTTTCCTACGAGCAGTACTTC. This chain joins TRBV12-3 or TRBV12-4 and TRBJ2-7, with D possibly being TRBD1 or TRBD2 (6 bases each). Deletions cut 5 bases from V and 1 base from J, with 15 bases between. This CDR3 comprises 15 residues.

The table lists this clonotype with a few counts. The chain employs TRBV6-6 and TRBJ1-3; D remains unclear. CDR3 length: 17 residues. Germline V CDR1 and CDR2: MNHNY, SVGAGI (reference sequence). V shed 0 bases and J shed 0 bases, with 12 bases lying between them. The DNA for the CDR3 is TGTGCCAGCAGTTACTCGATGGGCAGACCCTCTGGAAACACCATATATTTT. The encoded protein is CASSYSMGRPSGNTIYF.

The CDR3 nucleotides are TGTGCCAGTAGTATGTCGCCTAGCGGGAGTCATCAAGATACGCAGTATTTT. It yields the protein CASSMSPSGSHQDTQYF. The chain links TRBV19 to TRBJ2-3; 10 nucleotides agree with TRBD2. CDR1 and CDR2 (germline): LNHDA, SQIVND (reference sequence). The CDR3 covers 17 residues. The trim removed 3 bases at V and 5 bases at J, leaving 11 bases unmatched.

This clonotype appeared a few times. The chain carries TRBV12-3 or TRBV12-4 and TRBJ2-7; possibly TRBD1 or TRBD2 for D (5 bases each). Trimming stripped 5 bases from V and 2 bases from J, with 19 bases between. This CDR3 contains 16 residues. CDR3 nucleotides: TGTGCCAGCAGTCCGACCGGGACCGGGACCCCCTACGAGCAGTACTTC. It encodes CASSPTGTGTPYEQYF.

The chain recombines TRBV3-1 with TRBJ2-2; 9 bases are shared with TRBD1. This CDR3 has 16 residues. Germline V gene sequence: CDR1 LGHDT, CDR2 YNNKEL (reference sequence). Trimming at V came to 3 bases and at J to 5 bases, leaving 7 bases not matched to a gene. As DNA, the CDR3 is TGTGCCAGCAGCCAGACCGGACAGGGGTTTACCGGGGAGCTGTTTTTT. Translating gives CASSQTGQGFTGELFF.

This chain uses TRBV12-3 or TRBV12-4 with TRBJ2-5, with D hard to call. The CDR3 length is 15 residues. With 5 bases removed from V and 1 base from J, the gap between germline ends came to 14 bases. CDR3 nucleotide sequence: TGTGCCAGCAGTGCCCGAACCGGTTCCCAAGAGACCCAGTACTTC. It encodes CASSARTGSQETQYF.

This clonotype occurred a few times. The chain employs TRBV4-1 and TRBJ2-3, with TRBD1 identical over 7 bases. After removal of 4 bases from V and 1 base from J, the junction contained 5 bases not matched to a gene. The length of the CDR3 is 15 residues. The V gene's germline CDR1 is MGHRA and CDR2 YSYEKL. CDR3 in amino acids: CASSRGQARTDTQYF. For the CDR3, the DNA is TGCGCCAGCAGCCGAGGACAGGCCCGCACAGATACGCAGTATTTT.

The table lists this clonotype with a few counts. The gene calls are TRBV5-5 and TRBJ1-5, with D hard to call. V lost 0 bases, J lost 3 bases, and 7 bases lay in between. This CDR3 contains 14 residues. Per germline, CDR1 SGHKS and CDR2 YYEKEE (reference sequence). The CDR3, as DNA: TGTGCCAGCAGCTTGGAGCACCTCAATCAGCCCCAGCATTTT. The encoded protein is CASSLEHLNQPQHF.

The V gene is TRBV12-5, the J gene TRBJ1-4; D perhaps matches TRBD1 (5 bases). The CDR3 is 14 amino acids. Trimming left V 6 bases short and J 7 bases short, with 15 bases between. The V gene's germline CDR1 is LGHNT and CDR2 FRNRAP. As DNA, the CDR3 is TGTGCTAGTGGACCTGGGACCGACCTTGAAAAACTGTTTTTT. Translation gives CASGPGTDLEKLFF.

Written as DNA, the CDR3 is TGTGCCAGCACCCCGGGACTAATGTACAATGAGCAGTTCTTC. It encodes CASTPGLMYNEQFF. V usage is TRBV28 and J usage is TRBJ2-1; 7 bases are a match to TRBD2. The germline V gene encodes CDR1 MDHEN and CDR2 SYDVKM. The CDR3 contains 14 residues. Trimming at V came to 7 bases and at J to 4 bases, leaving 7 bases not matched to a gene. The full variable domain, completed using reference TRBV28 and TRBJ2-1, is DVKVTQSSRYLVKRTGEKVFLECVQDMDHENMFWYRQDPGLGLRLIYFSYDVKMKEKGDIPEGYSVSREKKERFSLILESASTNQTSMYLCASTPGLMYNEQFFGPGTRLTVL.

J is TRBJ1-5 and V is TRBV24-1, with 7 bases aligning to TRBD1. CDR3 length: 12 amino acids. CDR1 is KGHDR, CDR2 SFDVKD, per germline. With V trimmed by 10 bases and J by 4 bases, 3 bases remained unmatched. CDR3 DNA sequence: TGTGCCACTGCGACAGGGAATCAGCCCCAGCATTTT. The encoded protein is CATATGNQPQHF.

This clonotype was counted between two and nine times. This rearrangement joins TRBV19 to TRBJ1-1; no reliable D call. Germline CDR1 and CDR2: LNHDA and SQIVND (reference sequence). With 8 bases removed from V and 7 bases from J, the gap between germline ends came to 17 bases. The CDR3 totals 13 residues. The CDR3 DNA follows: TGTGCCAGTTCCATCGAACCGGGTAGTGAAGCTTTCTTT. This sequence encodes CASSIEPGSEAFF.

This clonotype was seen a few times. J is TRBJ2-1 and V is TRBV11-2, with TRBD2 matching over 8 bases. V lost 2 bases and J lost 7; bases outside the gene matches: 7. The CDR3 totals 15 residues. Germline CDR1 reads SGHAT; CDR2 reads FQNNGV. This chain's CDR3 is CASSLYTAGVNEQFF. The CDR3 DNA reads TGTGCCAGCAGCTTATATACAGCGGGAGTTAATGAGCAGTTCTTC.

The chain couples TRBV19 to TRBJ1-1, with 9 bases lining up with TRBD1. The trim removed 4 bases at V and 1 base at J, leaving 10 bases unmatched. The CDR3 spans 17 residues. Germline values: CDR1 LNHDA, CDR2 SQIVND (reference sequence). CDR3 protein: CASSRKNRGRRNTEAFF. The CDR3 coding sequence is TGTGCCAGTAGTAGAAAGAACAGGGGGCGAAGGAACACTGAAGCTTTCTTT.